The 4 T cell receptor beta chains below all came from one sample that was sequenced in a study of blood T cell repertoires in COVID-19 (dated by TCRdb to 2019 to 2021). The library was obtained by the immunoSEQ multiplex PCR assay. TCRdb mirrors the immuneACCESS table, restricted to in-frame sequences. Some clones are absent from its copies; in checked studies, under half trace to an unresolved V gene, and the reason for the others is unknown. The sample table lists some 150,000 clones, 85% of them with a count of one. The ten most abundant clones make up around 3% of the sample. The sample comprised peripheral blood. The receptors originated from a man between 45 and 60 years old with acute or convalescent COVID-19.

The chain combines TRBV6-6 with TRBJ2-1; 13 bases map to TRBD2. J lost 1 base, V lost 6 bases, and 3 bases had no gene match. Germline lookup yields CDR1 MNHNY and CDR2 SVGAGI (reference sequence). The CDR3 has 16 residues. DNA for the CDR3: TGTGCCAGCAGCAAACTAGCGGGAGGGTCCTACAATGAGCAGTTCTTC. It translates to CASSKLAGGSYNEQFF.

This rearrangement joins TRBV28 to TRBJ1-1, with 11 positions matching TRBD1. The CDR3 contains 16 residues. V was clipped by 4 bases and J by 1 base; unmatched bases: 5. CDR1 is MDHEN, CDR2 SYDVKM, per germline. The CDR3 DNA is TGTGCCAGCAGTTCCGGACAGGGGGCAGGGAACACTGAAGCTTTCTTT. Its protein is CASSSGQGAGNTEAFF.

This chain links TRBV7-6 with TRBJ1-3, with 8 bases lining up with TRBD1. CDR3 size: 16 residues. The V gene end was trimmed by 4 bases and the J gene end by 4 bases; junction bases not matched to a gene: 9. Per germline, CDR1 SGHVS and CDR2 FNYEAQ. The CDR3 is CASSSYRGASGNTIYF. For the CDR3, the DNA is TGTGCCAGCAGCTCTTACAGGGGGGCCTCGGGAAACACCATATATTTT.

V usage is TRBV4-2 and J usage is TRBJ1-1; 7 positions agree with TRBD1. Trimming at V came to 2 bases and at J to 5 bases, leaving 8 bases not matched to a gene. CDR3 length equals 15 residues. Germline loops: CDR1 LGHNA, CDR2 YNFKEQ. The CDR3 loop reads CASSQPNRGYTEAFF. In DNA, the CDR3 is TGTGCCAGCAGCCAACCTAACAGGGGCTATACTGAAGCTTTCTTT.